This T cell receptor (beta chain) was recorded in a study of identical twins. Study results and limitations: The study found that models underestimated out-of-frame TCR alpha sharing in monozygotic twins.

TCRdb recomputed calls from the 5' RACE reads with MiXCR, one row per CDR3 protein. The sample carries roughly 540,000 distinct CDR3 sequences, about 20% recorded once. Germline V gene sequence: CDR1 LNHNV, CDR2 YYDKDF (reference sequence). Between the trimmed V and J ends, which lost 5 bases and 3 bases, there was a span of 14 bases. This CDR3 has 14 amino acids. This clonotype appeared a few times. Its antigen is unidentified. This sample was also put to use in a study of T cells expressing NK-cell markers. That work states: Sorting of alpha-beta TCR T cells alone was achieved in several experiments with an anti-gamma-delta TCR antibody. The study found these clonotypes also leading the CD3+CD56-NKG2C+ fraction in a few donors.

The genes are TRBV15 and TRBJ2-7; D gene uncertain. Input material: CD4+ T cells sorted from blood. The origin of this receptor is a woman younger than 35 in good health. The CDR3 DNA is TGTGCCACCAGCGGGCGATCCCACCTCTACGAGCAGTACTTC. It translates to CATSGRSHLYEQYF.